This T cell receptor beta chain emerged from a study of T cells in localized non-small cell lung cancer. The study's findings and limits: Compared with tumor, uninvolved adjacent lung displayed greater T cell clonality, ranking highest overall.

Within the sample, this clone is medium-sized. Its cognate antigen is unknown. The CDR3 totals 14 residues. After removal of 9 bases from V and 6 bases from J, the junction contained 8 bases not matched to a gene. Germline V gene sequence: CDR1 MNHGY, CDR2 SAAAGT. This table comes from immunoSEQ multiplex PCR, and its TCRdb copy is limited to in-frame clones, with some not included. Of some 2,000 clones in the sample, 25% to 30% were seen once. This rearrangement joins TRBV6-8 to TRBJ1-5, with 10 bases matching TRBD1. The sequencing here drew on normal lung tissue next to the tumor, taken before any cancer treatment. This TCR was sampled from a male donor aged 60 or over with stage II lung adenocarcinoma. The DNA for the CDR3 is TGTGCCAGTCGACAGGGGGCAGGTGGTCAGCCCCAGCATTTT. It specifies CASRQGAGGQPQHF.